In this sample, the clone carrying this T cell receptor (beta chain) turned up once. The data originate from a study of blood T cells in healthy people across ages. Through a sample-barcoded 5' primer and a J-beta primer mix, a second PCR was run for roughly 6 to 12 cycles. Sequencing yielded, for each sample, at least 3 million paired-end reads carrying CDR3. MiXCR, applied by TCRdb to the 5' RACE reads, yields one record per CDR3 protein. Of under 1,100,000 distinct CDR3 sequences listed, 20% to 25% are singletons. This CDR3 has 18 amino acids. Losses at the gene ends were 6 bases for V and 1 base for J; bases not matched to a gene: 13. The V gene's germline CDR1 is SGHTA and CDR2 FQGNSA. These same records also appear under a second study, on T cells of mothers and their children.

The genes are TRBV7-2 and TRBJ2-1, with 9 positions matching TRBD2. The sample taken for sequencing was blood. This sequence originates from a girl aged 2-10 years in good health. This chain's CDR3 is CASRGGLAGTMSYNEQFF. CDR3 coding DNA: TGTGCCAGCAGAGGTGGGCTAGCGGGAACTATGTCCTACAATGAGCAGTTCTTC.